This T cell receptor beta chain was sequenced for a study of neurological immune-mediated disorders. Study outcomes and limitations: It was HTLV-1-associated myelopathy that showed the most TCR clonal expansion, while multiple sclerosis showed the least, falling below healthy controls. The absence of any CDR3 amino acid sequence shared by expanded clones across subjects suggests that repertoires were private in all groups.

Sorted libraries used about 930,000 CD4+ or CD8+ T cells. MiXCR, run by TCRdb on the 5' RACE reads, gives a single entry per CDR3 protein. Of several thousand distinct CDR3 sequences listed, 20% to 30% are singletons. By frequency in the sample, this clonotype is medium-sized. Antigen specificity is unknown. This receptor was identified in a woman aged 55-70 years with HTLV-1-associated myelopathy (HAM/TSP). What was sequenced was CD8+ T cells from blood.

The CDR3 is CASSRSLGLAGLSEQYF. The DNA of the CDR3 is TGTGCCAGCAGCCGAAGTTTGGGACTAGCGGGATTGAGCGAGCAGTACTTC. The chain links TRBV7-9 to TRBJ2-7; TRBD2 matches 13 bases. V lost 5 bases and J lost 6; bases outside the gene matches: 13. CDR3 length equals 17 residues. The V gene's germline CDR1 is SEHNR and CDR2 FQNEAQ (reference sequence).